A single sample is the source of the 30 T cell receptor beta chains below, sequenced in a study of blood T cell repertoires in COVID-19. Sequencing was performed with immunoSEQ multiplex PCR; in TCRdb, only in-frame clones are kept and a portion is missing. The sample has around 250,000 clones, 80% to 85% seen once. Sequencing input: PBMCs or T cells enriched from blood (not recorded which). Source of these receptors: a man in his fifties who had recovered from COVID-19.

This chain connects TRBV7-9 to TRBJ1-5; D gene unclear. CDR1 and CDR2 (germline): SEHNR, FQNEAQ (reference sequence). This CDR3 comprises 12 residues. Trimming pared 3 bases from V and 5 bases from J, leaving 5 bases between. The CDR3 spells CASSLGHQPQHF. In nucleotides, the CDR3 is TGTGCCAGCAGCTTGGGCCATCAGCCCCAGCATTTT.

This clone was seen more than once but under ten times. This sequence joins TRBV2 and TRBJ2-7, with 11 bases fitting TRBD1. Germline V CDR1 and CDR2: SNHLY, FYNNEI. V shed 7 bases and J 3 bases; nucleotides not matched to a gene: 5. The CDR3 contains 14 residues. This CDR3 is CASKGGTGGYEQYF. The CDR3 DNA is TGTGCCAGCAAGGGCGGGACAGGGGGCTACGAGCAGTACTTC. The variable domain in full, completed from reference TRBV2 and TRBJ2-7, reads EPEVTQTPSHQVTQMGQEVILRCVPISNHLYFYWYRQILGQKVEFLVSFYNNEISEKSEIFDDQFSVERPDGSNFTLKIRSTKLEDSAMYFCASKGGTGGYEQYFGPGTRLTVT.

This chain links TRBV5-4 with TRBJ1-1, with D unclear. The CDR3 has 15 residues. Germline values: CDR1 SGHNT, CDR2 YYREEE (reference sequence). Trimming took 0 bases from V and 0 from J, leaving 9 bases between them. The CDR3 protein is CASSLASAVNTEAFF. CDR3 nucleotide sequence: TGTGCCAGCAGCTTGGCATCGGCGGTGAACACTGAAGCTTTCTTT.

This clone came up once. V and J are TRBV4-2 and TRBJ2-7; 9 nucleotides agree with TRBD2. Losses at the gene ends were 4 bases for V and 3 bases for J; bases not matched to a gene: 10. The CDR3 spans 16 residues. From germline, CDR1 is LGHNA and CDR2 YNFKEQ. CDR3 amino acids: CASSRRAGGADYEQYF. The CDR3 DNA follows: TGTGCCAGCAGCCGGCGAGCGGGAGGCGCAGACTACGAGCAGTACTTC.

V usage is TRBV7-8 and J usage is TRBJ1-5; 9 bases align to TRBD1. Germline CDR1 SGHVS, CDR2 FQNEAQ. The CDR3 totals 15 residues. Trimming removed 5 bases from V and 4 bases from J; junction bases left unmatched: 6. CDR3 region: CASSTGTGQNQPQHF. In DNA, the CDR3 is TGTGCCAGCAGCACCGGGACAGGGCAAAATCAGCCCCAGCATTTT.

The chain couples TRBV7-3 to TRBJ2-3, with D possibly TRBD2 on 6 matching bases. V was pared by 5 bases and J by 1 base, with 13 bases between. Germline V CDR1 and CDR2: SGHTA, FQGTGA. This CDR3 is built from 15 residues. CDR3 region: CASSPLGLGTDTQYF. The CDR3 DNA reads as TGTGCCAGCAGCCCCCTGGGACTCGGCACAGATACGCAGTATTTT.

V is TRBV6-2 or TRBV6-3 and J is TRBJ1-5; 7 nucleotides match TRBD1. Germline CDR1 and CDR2: MNHEY and SVGEGT. The CDR3 is 14 residues long. V lost 4 bases to trimming and J lost 3 bases; unmatched junction nucleotides: 3. The CDR3 loop is CASSSGTANQPQHF. DNA of the CDR3: TGTGCCAGCAGTTCGGGGACAGCCAATCAGCCCCAGCATTTT.

V usage is TRBV24-1 and J usage is TRBJ2-2; D may be TRBD2 (5 bases). Germline V gene lookup returns CDR1 KGHDR and CDR2 SFDVKD. The V end was cut by 4 bases, the J end by 6 bases, with 11 bases between. The CDR3 has 14 residues. The CDR3 DNA sequence: TGTGCCACCAGTGAATCTAGCTTCCCCGGGGAGCTGTTTTTT. Protein sequence: CATSESSFPGELFF.

The chain recombines TRBV4-1 with TRBJ1-3; D gene ambiguous. The CDR3 has 14 amino acids. CDR1 and CDR2 from the germline V gene are MGHRA and YSYEKL. Trimming cost V 2 bases and J 3 bases, with 8 bases left between them. CDR3 amino acids: CASSQPTVGNTIYF. DNA for the CDR3: TGCGCCAGCAGCCAACCCACTGTTGGAAACACCATATATTTT.

The V gene is TRBV27, the J gene TRBJ1-1; D might be TRBD1 (6 bases). The V and J ends lost 6 bases and 4 bases respectively, with 15 bases between them. The CDR3 runs to 14 residues. Germline-derived CDR1 and CDR2 are MNHEY and SMNVEV (reference sequence). CDR3 sequence (DNA): TGTGCCAGCAGCGGCAGGGGCCGGGCCACTGAAGCTTTCTTT. Amino acids: CASSGRGRATEAFF.

The rearrangement uses TRBV6-2 or TRBV6-3 and TRBJ1-2; maybe TRBD1 (6 bases). CDR3 length equals 13 residues. V lost 6 bases to trimming and J lost 8 bases, with 16 bases between them. Per the germline V gene, CDR1 is MNHEY and CDR2 is SVGEGT. The DNA for the CDR3 is TGTGCCAGCAGCCGGGGGACATCCGGGGGCTACACCTTC. Residues: CASSRGTSGGYTF.

The rearrangement joins TRBV15 to TRBJ1-6; D possibly corresponds to TRBD1 (5 bases). This CDR3 contains 16 residues. The V gene's germline CDR1 is LNHNV and CDR2 YYDKDF (reference sequence). V lost 0 bases and J 9 bases, leaving 15 bases between the germline ends. For the CDR3, the DNA is TGTGCCACCAGCAGAGATGATGGCAGGGCGCCTTCACCCCTCCACTTT. Translation: CATSRDDGRAPSPLHF.

The rearrangement joins TRBV1 to TRBJ2-7; the table gives TRBD1 as D, unverified against the DNA. TRBV1 is labeled a pseudogene. The CDR3 contains 18 residues. This CDR3 is CTSSQAPGTWDRVYEQYF. CDR3 bases: TGCACCAGCAGCCAGGCTCCCGGGACCTGGGACAGGGTCTACGAGCAGTACTTC.

The J gene is TRBJ1-2, the V gene TRBV14, with TRBD1 identical over 8 bases. The germline gives CDR1 SGHDN, CDR2 FVKESK. The J segment lost 4 bases and the V segment lost 3 bases, leaving 7 bases of the junction unmatched. CDR3 size: 15 residues. The CDR3 region is CASSQAGGAGYGYTF. CDR3 nucleotide sequence: TGTGCCAGCAGCCAGGCAGGGGGCGCTGGCTATGGCTACACCTTC.

This clone occurred a few times. This chain uses TRBV5-1 with TRBJ2-3; D perhaps matches TRBD2 (6 bases). CDR1 is SGHRS, CDR2 YFSETQ, per germline. The CDR3 has 16 amino acids. V gave up 3 bases and J gave up 0 bases, with 14 bases separating them. The CDR3 DNA reads TGCGCCAGCAGCTCGGCTCGACTAGTTAGCACAGATACGCAGTATTTT. It yields the protein CASSSARLVSTDTQYF.

This clone showed up just a few times. The rearrangement links TRBV2 to TRBJ2-1; D is ambiguous. This CDR3 spans 11 amino acids. The germline V gene has CDR1 SNHLY and CDR2 FYNNEI. V was clipped by 2 bases and J by 9 bases, with 5 bases between them. The CDR3 here is CASSELVEQFF. DNA of the CDR3: TGTGCCAGCAGTGAACTCGTTGAGCAGTTCTTC.

The rearrangement joins TRBV24-1 to TRBJ2-1; 7 positions match TRBD2. V lost 6 bases and J lost 7; bases outside the gene matches: 8. The germline gives CDR1 KGHDR, CDR2 SFDVKD. This CDR3 is built from 14 residues. CDR3 region: CATSRGGRTNEQFF. For the CDR3, the DNA is TGTGCCACCAGTAGGGGCGGGAGAACGAATGAGCAGTTCTTC.

The chain joins TRBV3-1 (or the pseudogene TRBV3-2) to TRBJ2-3, with D perhaps matching TRBD1 (6 bases). The CDR3 is made up of 18 amino acids. The germline V and J ends were trimmed by 1 base and 0 bases, with 17 bases remaining between them. CDR1 and CDR2 (germline): LGHDT, YNNKEL (reference sequence). The DNA of the CDR3 is TGTGCCAGCAGCCAAGTGGAACAGGGCCCCCTTAGCACAGATACGCAGTATTTT. Amino acids: CASSQVEQGPLSTDTQYF.

J is TRBJ1-5 and V is TRBV9; D might be TRBD1 (5 bases). Germline CDR1 and CDR2: SGDLS and YYNGEE. V dropped 0 bases and J dropped 2 bases, with 9 bases sitting between them. CDR3 size: 15 residues. The CDR3 loop is CASSVDVGGNQPQHF. The CDR3, as DNA: TGTGCCAGCAGCGTAGATGTAGGGGGCAATCAGCCCCAGCATTTT. Full variable domain (rest looked up from reference TRBV9 and TRBJ1-5): DSGVTQTPKHLITATGQRVTLRCSPRSGDLSVYWYQQSLDQGLQFLIQYYNGEERAKGNILERFSAQQFPDLHSELNLSSLELGDSALYFCASSVDVGGNQPQHFGDGTRLSIL.

This clone was observed a handful of times. J is TRBJ2-2 and V is TRBV19; D may be TRBD1 (6 bases). V was pared by 6 bases and J by 4 bases, with 12 bases between. This CDR3 has 14 amino acids. The V gene's germline CDR1 is LNHDA and CDR2 SQIVND (reference sequence). In DNA form, the CDR3 reads TGTGCCAGTAGACAGGGTTGGGGCACCGGGGAGCTGTTTTTT. This encodes CASRQGWGTGELFF.

The rearrangement links TRBV9 to TRBJ1-1; the match to TRBD1 covers 9 bases. CDR3 length: 18 amino acids. Germline V gene lookup returns CDR1 SGDLS and CDR2 YYNGEE. With V trimmed by 0 bases and J by 5 bases, 14 bases remained unmatched. This CDR3 reads CASSVVCDRGSIMTEAFF. For the CDR3, the DNA is TGTGCCAGCAGCGTAGTATGTGACAGGGGGAGTATTATGACTGAAGCTTTCTTT.

The CDR3 DNA reads TGTGCCAGCACCTCCCGTGGGGCCCGGAGCAATCAGCCCCAGCATTTT. Translating gives CASTSRGARSNQPQHF. V is TRBV2 and J is TRBJ1-5, with a tentative D call TRBD1 (5 bases). CDR3 length equals 16 residues. Germline V gene lookup returns CDR1 SNHLY and CDR2 FYNNEI. V was trimmed by 7 bases and J by 1 base, leaving 17 bases between them.

This chain joins TRBV28 and TRBJ1-6; no firm D call. Deletions cut 1 base from V and 3 bases from J, with 16 bases between. Germline values: CDR1 MDHEN, CDR2 SYDVKM. The CDR3 length is 18 residues. This CDR3 reads CASSLSPLSENYNSPLHF. CDR3 nucleotide sequence: TGTGCCAGCAGTTTATCCCCCTTGTCGGAGAACTATAATTCACCCCTCCACTTT.

The chain combines TRBV6-5 with TRBJ1-6, with D hard to call. CDR3 size: 14 residues. In germline, CDR1 is MNHEY, CDR2 SVGAGI. Trimming took off 6 bases at V and 7 bases at J, with 13 bases between the two ends. The CDR3 here is CASRAQVANSPLHF. The CDR3 nucleotides are TGTGCCAGCAGGGCACAAGTCGCCAATTCACCCCTCCACTTT.

The chain links TRBV10-3 to TRBJ2-7; a possible D gene is TRBD1 (6 bases). V lost 3 bases, J lost 1 base, and 10 bases lay in between. There are 14 residues in the CDR3. Looked up from germline, CDR1 is ENHRY and CDR2 is SYGVKD. The CDR3 bases are TGTGCCATCAGTGAAATGCAGGGGTCCTACGAGCAGTACTTC. Protein product: CAISEMQGSYEQYF.

The chain uses TRBV10-3 and TRBJ1-3; D is possibly TRBD1 (6 bases). The ends were cut back, 6 bases at V and 4 bases at J, with 19 bases in the middle. The germline gives CDR1 ENHRY, CDR2 SYGVKD. The CDR3 is 16 amino acids. DNA for the CDR3: TGTGCCATCAGCCATGGTCTACAGGGCGGAGGAAACACCATATATTTT. Amino acids: CAISHGLQGGGNTIYF.

V is TRBV11-3 and J is TRBJ1-4; TRBD1 might be the D (5 bases). The ends were cut back, 4 bases at V and 8 bases at J, with 8 bases in the middle. Germline CDR1 reads SGHNT; CDR2 reads YENEEA. There are 12 residues in the CDR3. CDR3 DNA: TGTGCCAGCAGCTACGGGGGGGAAAAACTGTTTTTT. Translated: CASSYGGEKLFF.

This chain connects TRBV5-1 to TRBJ2-7; TRBD2 matches at 7 bases. Germline trimming cut 0 bases from V and 6 bases from J; bases unmatched to any gene: 6. CDR1 and CDR2 from the germline V gene are SGHRS and YFSETQ. The CDR3 is 14 residues long. The CDR3 DNA sequence: TGCGCCAGCAGCTTGGGCGGGAGTAGTATCGAGCAGTACTTC. The encoded protein is CASSLGGSSIEQYF.

The gene calls are TRBV5-1 and TRBJ1-1, with D perhaps matching TRBD1 (6 bases). Germline V gives CDR1 SGHRS, CDR2 YFSETQ. V was trimmed by 0 bases and J by 4 bases, leaving 13 bases between them. The CDR3 runs to 15 residues. The CDR3 DNA reads as TGCGCCAGCAGCTTGGACTCGGTAGGGGGCACTGAAGCTTTCTTT. This gives the protein CASSLDSVGGTEAFF.

The V gene is TRBV18, the J gene TRBJ1-5, with a weak D call TRBD1 (5 bases). The V end was cut by 4 bases, the J end by 8 bases, with 15 bases between. This CDR3 is built from 14 residues. Germline V gene sequence: CDR1 KGHSH, CDR2 LQKENI. This CDR3 reads CASSLPTESEPQHF. In DNA form, the CDR3 reads TGTGCCAGCTCACTCCCGACAGAATCGGAGCCCCAGCATTTT.